The next 25 T cell receptor beta chains were all read from a single sample in a study of spatial heterogeneity in lung cancer. Stated time point: sample taken at primary tumor resection. One entry per CDR3 protein, called by TCRdb with MiXCR from the 5' RACE reads. The sample holds about 20,000 distinct CDR3 sequences, over 4.5% seen once. Specimen: PBMCs, collected at surgery. The receptors were gathered from a male donor with early-stage non-small cell lung cancer.

This clonotype was observed at least ten times. The chain combines TRBV2 with TRBJ1-1, with no clear D. Germline V gene data show CDR1 as SNHLY and CDR2 as FYNNEI. This CDR3 region has 12 residues. The V end lost 6 bases, the J end lost 0 bases, and 5 bases lay between the germline ends. The CDR3 sequence: CASRGVNTEAFF. CDR3 nucleotides: TGTGCCAGCAGAGGAGTGAACACTGAAGCTTTCTTT.

The chain's CDR3 is CATAGTGETQYF. The CDR3 DNA sequence: TGTGCCACCGCCGGGACAGGGGAGACCCAGTACTTC. J is TRBJ2-5 and V is TRBV6-1; 9 nucleotides agree with TRBD1. V trimming: 10 bases; J trimming: 5 bases; junction bases outside the gene matches: 5. From germline, CDR1 is MNHNS and CDR2 SASEGT. CDR3 size: 12 residues.

The chain recombines TRBV5-6 with TRBJ2-3; no clear D gene. Germline assignment: CDR1 SGHDT and CDR2 YYEEEE. Trimming took off 4 bases at V and 1 base at J, with 10 bases between the two ends. This CDR3 spans 14 amino acids. The CDR3 spells CASSVLQGTDTQYF. The CDR3 region has the DNA TGTGCCAGCAGCGTACTTCAGGGCACAGATACGCAGTATTTT.

This clonotype was counted ten times or more. V gene TRBV7-8 combines with J gene TRBJ2-5; D is unclear. The V gene lost 5 bases and the J gene lost 2 bases, with 12 bases spanning the gap. This CDR3 is 14 amino acids long. Germline lookup yields CDR1 SGHVS and CDR2 FQNEAQ. The CDR3 spells CASSLSLRQETQYF. The CDR3, as DNA: TGTGCCAGCAGCCTCTCTCTGAGGCAAGAGACCCAGTACTTC.

The chain employs TRBV7-8 and TRBJ2-3; 10 bases are a match to TRBD1. This CDR3 is 14 amino acids long. V lost 6 bases, J lost 3 bases, and 3 bases stayed unmatched. CDR1 SGHVS and CDR2 FQNEAQ come from the germline V gene. DNA for the CDR3: TGTGCCAGCAGGCCGGGACAGGGGACAGATACGCAGTATTTT. It yields the protein CASRPGQGTDTQYF.

This clonotype was observed many times. The J gene is TRBJ1-2, the V gene TRBV19; D is ambiguous. Germline V gene lookup returns CDR1 LNHDA and CDR2 SQIVND (reference sequence). Trimming stripped 1 base from V and 6 bases from J, with 12 bases between. The CDR3 contains 14 residues. The CDR3 region is CASSIAGRPNGYTF. The CDR3 DNA reads as TGTGCCAGTAGTATAGCTGGTCGGCCGAATGGCTACACCTTC.

This clonotype was recorded at least ten times. The CDR3 sequence is CATSEGAASGANVLTF. Written as DNA, the CDR3 is TGTGCCACCAGTGAAGGGGCCGCTTCTGGGGCCAACGTCCTGACTTTC. The V and J genes are TRBV24-1 and TRBJ2-6, with a possible D match to TRBD1 (5 bases). The CDR3 has 16 amino acids. Trimming left V 4 bases short and J 1 base short, with 10 bases between. CDR1 is KGHDR and CDR2 is SFDVKD in the germline V gene.

This clonotype was picked up many times. Here the CDR3 reads CASAVRAGLKLFF. For the CDR3, the DNA is TGTGCCAGTGCTGTAAGGGCAGGGTTGAAACTGTTTTTT. V gene TRBV28 combines with J gene TRBJ1-4; perhaps TRBD1 as D (5 bases). CDR1 MDHEN and CDR2 SYDVKM come from the germline V gene. The CDR3 covers 13 residues. V lost 9 bases and J lost 11, with 19 bases in between.

This clonotype was found many times. The chain has TRBV21-1 and TRBJ2-1; no check of the table's D call, TRBD1, against the DNA was made. TRBV21-1 is marked as a pseudogene. The CDR3 totals 11 residues. The CDR3 protein is CASSKGSGGLF. CDR3 nucleotide sequence: TGTGCCAGCAGCAAAGGGTCAGGGGGTCTTTTC.

This clonotype was seen ten or more times. V is TRBV30 and J is TRBJ2-7, with a weak D call TRBD2 (6 bases). The length of the CDR3 is 11 residues. Germline V gene data show CDR1 as GTSNPN and CDR2 as SVGIG (reference sequence). V gave up 0 bases and J gave up 6 bases, with 6 bases separating them. This chain's CDR3 is CAWSVGGEQYF. CDR3 nucleotide sequence: TGTGCCTGGAGTGTCGGGGGCGAGCAGTACTTC.

This clonotype was counted ten times or more. This rearrangement joins TRBV7-2 to TRBJ1-2; D gene ambiguous. V lost 3 bases and J lost 5, with 13 bases in between. CDR1 is SGHTA and CDR2 is FQGNSA in the germline V gene. This CDR3 has 14 amino acids. CDR3 protein: CASSFKGPKYGYTF. DNA of the CDR3: TGTGCCAGCAGCTTTAAGGGTCCAAAGTATGGCTACACCTTC.

In its sample, this clonotype was seen many times. This chain links TRBV27 with TRBJ2-7; 10 nucleotides line up with TRBD1. V lost 4 bases, J lost 6 bases, and 3 bases stayed unmatched. This CDR3 has 13 amino acids. Germline CDR1 MNHEY, CDR2 SMNVEV (reference sequence). In DNA, the CDR3 is TGTGCCAGCAGTTCGGGACAGGGGCTCGAGCAGTACTTC. It codes for CASSSGQGLEQYF.

This clonotype was counted ten times or more. J is TRBJ2-7 and V is TRBV2; 10 nucleotides line up with TRBD2. With V trimmed by 10 bases and J by 7 bases, 10 bases remained unmatched. The V gene's germline CDR1 is SNHLY and CDR2 FYNNEI. CDR3 length equals 13 residues. The CDR3 nucleotides read TGTGCCACCGGGGGGGTAGCGGGAGGAGAGCAGTACTTC. It specifies CATGGVAGGEQYF. Complete variable domain (other parts from reference TRBV2 and TRBJ2-7): EPEVTQTPSHQVTQMGQEVILRCVPISNHLYFYWYRQILGQKVEFLVSFYNNEISEKSEIFDDQFSVERPDGSNFTLKIRSTKLEDSAMYFCATGGVAGGEQYFGPGTRLTVT.

This clonotype was detected only a few times. The rearrangement joins TRBV6-1 to TRBJ2-7, with TRBD1 as a possible D gene (5 bases). Germline CDR1 and CDR2: MNHNS and SASEGT. CDR3 length equals 14 residues. Trimming stripped 5 bases from V and 3 bases from J, with 14 bases between. The CDR3 protein is CASSSSTGFYEQYF. CDR3 in DNA: TGTGCCAGCAGTTCATCTACAGGTTTCTACGAGCAGTACTTC.

In this sample, this clonotype turned up a few times. CDR3 coding DNA: TGTGCCAGCAGCCACGGGACAGGGAATGGCTACACCTTC. Amino acids: CASSHGTGNGYTF. V and J are TRBV3-1 and TRBJ1-2, with 9 bases lining up with TRBD1. The CDR3 runs 13 residues. Germline CDR1 reads LGHDT; CDR2 reads YNNKEL (reference sequence). Losses at the gene ends were 3 bases for V and 6 bases for J; bases not matched to a gene: 2.

This clonotype has at least ten counts. CDR3: CASSFGQGGVNEQFF. CDR3 DNA: TGTGCCAGCAGCTTTGGGCAGGGAGGTGTCAATGAGCAGTTCTTC. The chain employs TRBV7-3 and TRBJ2-1; weak D call: TRBD2 (6 bases). There are 15 residues in the CDR3. The germline CDR1 and CDR2 sequences are SGHTA and FQGTGA. V was shortened by 3 bases and J by 6 bases, with 15 bases between the two germline ends.

This clonotype has a count of ten or more. J is TRBJ2-2 and V is TRBV28; the D gene could be TRBD1 or TRBD2 (6 bases each). Looked up from germline, CDR1 is MDHEN and CDR2 is SYDVKM. There are 17 residues in the CDR3. V lost 7 bases and J 1 base, leaving 19 bases between the germline ends. CDR3 in DNA: TGTGCCAGCACCCAGAGTTTAGGGGGGAGGAACACCGGGGAGCTGTTTTTT. Residues: CASTQSLGGRNTGELFF.

Only a few counts were recorded for this clonotype. CDR3 sequence reads: CASSLPAGEMDTQYF. The DNA of the CDR3 is TGTGCCAGCAGCCTTCCGGCGGGAGAGATGGATACGCAGTATTTT. V is TRBV7-9 and J is TRBJ2-3, with TRBD2 identical over 7 bases. Trimming took 5 bases from V and 6 from J; bases not matched to a gene: 11. This CDR3 comprises 15 residues. From germline, CDR1 is SEHNR and CDR2 FQNEAQ (reference sequence).

Regarding this clonotype: A much bigger clone sits one base away, suggesting this may be a read error. J is TRBJ2-3 and V is TRBV18; 7 bases line up with TRBD1. V shed 1 base and J 2 bases; nucleotides not matched to a gene: 3. There are 15 residues in the CDR3. Looked up from germline, CDR1 is KGHSH and CDR2 is LQKENI. The CDR3 reads CASSPQGAHTDTQYF. CDR3 in DNA: TGTGCCAGCTCACCACAGGGGGCGCACACAGATACGCAGTATTTT.

This clonotype has at least ten counts. The chain employs TRBV7-6 and TRBJ2-3; 14 bases match TRBD2. V lost 6 bases to trimming and J lost 1 base; unmatched junction nucleotides: 9. Germline-derived CDR1 and CDR2 are SGHVS and FNYEAQ. This CDR3 spans 18 amino acids. CDR3 coding DNA: TGTGCCAGCAGACTCGGACTAGCGGGGGGACTCGGCACAGATACGCAGTATTTT. Protein sequence: CASRLGLAGGLGTDTQYF.

This clonotype was detected ten times or more. CDR3 nucleotide sequence: TGTGCCAGCAGCCAAGGGGGGGGCGAATCGGTGGAGCAGTTCTTC. Its protein product is CASSQGGGESVEQFF. The chain combines TRBV11-3 with TRBJ2-1; possibly TRBD2 for D (7 bases). Trimming stripped 5 bases from V and 10 bases from J, with 21 bases between. The length of the CDR3 is 15 residues. CDR1 SGHNT and CDR2 YENEEA come from the germline V gene.

This clonotype has a count of ten or more. The chain has TRBV6-2 or TRBV6-3 and TRBJ2-1; a possible D gene is TRBD1 (8 bases). CDR1 and CDR2 (germline): MNHEY, SVGEGT. With 8 bases removed from V and 7 bases from J, the gap between germline ends came to 21 bases. This CDR3 spans 15 amino acids. The CDR3 DNA sequence: TGTGCCAGCTCCCTCGGACAGGGAGGGAGGAATGAGCAGTTCTTC. Translation gives CASSLGQGGRNEQFF.

This clonotype was seen many times. V and J are TRBV7-9 and TRBJ2-1; 9 bases line up with TRBD1. Germline CDR1 is SEHNR and CDR2 is FQNEAQ (reference sequence). Trimming took 3 bases from V and 7 from J; bases not matched to a gene: 7. This CDR3 has 15 residues. This CDR3 reads CASSFPDRGGNEQFF. In nucleotides, the CDR3 is TGTGCCAGCAGCTTCCCGGACAGGGGAGGGAATGAGCAGTTCTTC.

This clonotype was found a few times. This chain links TRBV7-2 with TRBJ2-7, with TRBD1 identical over 10 bases. With V trimmed by 2 bases and J by 5 bases, 6 bases remained unmatched. Germline V gives CDR1 SGHTA, CDR2 FQGNSA. The CDR3 loop spans 15 amino acids. The CDR3 DNA reads as TGTGCCAGCAGCTTAAGCCGGACAGGGGGGAACGAGCAGTACTTC. It specifies CASSLSRTGGNEQYF. Together with reference TRBV7-2 and TRBJ2-7, the CDR3 gives the full variable domain: GAGVSQSPSNKVTEKGKDVELRCDPISGHTALYWYRQSLGQGLEFLIYFQGNSAPDKSGLPSDRFSAERTGGSVSTLTIQRTQQEDSAVYLCASSLSRTGGNEQYFGPGTRLTVT.

This chain uses TRBV20-1 with TRBJ1-2; D possibly corresponds to TRBD1 (5 bases). The ends were cut back, 3 bases at V and 7 bases at J, with 15 bases in the middle. Germline CDR1 reads DFQATT; CDR2 reads SNEGSKA (reference sequence). This CDR3 has 13 amino acids. CDR3 sequence (DNA): TGCAGTGCTAGCCCCAGGGTGCAAGGTGGCTACACCTTC. It codes for CSASPRVQGGYTF.